This T cell receptor (beta chain) was documented in a study of CD8 T cells in Susac syndrome. Through negative isolation, CD4+ and CD8+ T cells were obtained, while TEMRA cells were enriched using FACS. An amount of RNA that ranged from roughly 0.5 to 1 ug was reverse transcribed with random hexamers. A single record per CDR3 protein comes from TCRdb applying MiXCR to the immunoSEQ multiplex PCR reads. The sample holds tens of thousands of distinct CDR3 sequences, just under 95% seen once. Trimming took off 1 base at V and 6 bases at J, with 13 bases between the two ends. The CDR3 is 14 residues long. Germline CDR1 is SGHRS and CDR2 is YFSETQ.

The sequenced material came from CD4+ T cells from PBMCs. This chain uses TRBV5-1 with TRBJ1-1; D might be TRBD1 (5 bases). The TCR sequence derives from a human donor with Susac syndrome. Here the CDR3 reads CASSLSGVGAEAFF. The CDR3 nucleotides are TGCGCCAGCAGCTTGAGCGGGGTGGGGGCTGAAGCTTTCTTT.